This is a list of T cell receptor beta chains from one sample in a study of CD8 T cell repertoires and HIV-1 epitope variants. Antigens of these TCRs are unknown. TCRdb's copy holds only in-frame clones and misses some; the assay was immunoSEQ multiplex PCR. This table has under 6,000 clones, 66% appearing once. Sequenced material: cultured CD8+ T cells derived from PBMCs. These receptor sequences come from a male donor with HIV. Both conserved end residues are part of each CDR3. The D gene is left open where the match is weak. Rows give clone size only sometimes, using once, few, many, or a class for an expanded clone.

J gene,V gene,D gene,clone size,CDR3 protein,CDR3 DNA
TRBJ1-5,TRBV6-1,.,medium-sized,CASSVDTDNYQPQHF,TGTGCCAGCAGCGTAGACACCGACAACTATCAGCCCCAGCATTTT
TRBJ2-7,TRBV19,TRBD1,.,CASSIDWNRGAVEQYF,TGTGCCAGTAGTATAGATTGGAACAGGGGAGCGGTCGAGCAGTACTTC
TRBJ1-5,TRBV28,.,.,CASSSAPGISNQPQHF,TGTGCCAGCAGTTCCGCCCCAGGGATTAGCAATCAGCCCCAGCATTTT
TRBJ2-7,TRBV7-9,.,.,CASSPVMEGIGEQYF,TGTGCCAGCAGTCCGGTCATGGAGGGGATCGGCGAGCAGTACTTC
TRBJ2-3,TRBV9,TRBD2,.,CASSVEERAGRDTQYF,TGTGCCAGCAGCGTAGAGGAGCGAGCGGGGAGAGATACGCAGTATTTT
TRBJ2-3,TRBV28,TRBD2,.,CASSLSVLAGDTDTQYF,TGTGCCAGCAGCCTCTCGGTCCTAGCGGGGGACACAGATACGCAGTATTTT
TRBJ1-1,TRBV21-1,.,.,CASSRGTEAFF,TGTGCCAGCAGTAGAGGCACTGAAGCTTTCTTT
TRBJ2-5,TRBV19,.,.,CASSLGGWAAQETQYF,TGTGCCAGTAGTCTAGGGGGGTGGGCAGCTCAAGAGACCCAGTACTTC
TRBJ1-5,TRBV29-1,.,.,CSVSIGNSDYSNQPQHF,TGCAGCGTTAGCATAGGGAACAGTGATTATAGCAATCAGCCCCAGCATTTT
TRBJ2-2,TRBV27,TRBD2,once,CASRLAGVGTGELFF,TGTGCCAGCAGGCTAGCGGGAGTTGGCACCGGGGAGCTGTTTTTT
TRBJ2-3,TRBV7-8,.,.,CASSSSLDTQYF,TGTGCCAGCAGCTCTTCGCTCGATACGCAGTATTTT
TRBJ1-1,TRBV6-1,.,.,CASSRAGLGVGAFF,TGTGCCAGCAGTAGGGCAGGGTTGGGGGTTGGAGCTTTCTTT
TRBJ2-1,TRBV27,TRBD2,.,CASSVLRLAENNEQFF,TGTGCCAGCAGTGTATTAAGACTAGCGGAGAACAATGAGCAGTTCTTC
TRBJ2-7,TRBV28,TRBD2,.,CASSLLLAGGPGEQYF,TGTGCCAGCAGTTTACTTCTAGCGGGGGGGCCCGGGGAGCAGTACTTC
TRBJ2-7,TRBV7-9,.,few,CASSPRGVLDEQYF,TGTGCCAGCAGCCCCAGAGGTGTCTTGGACGAGCAGTACTTC